These 9 T cell receptor beta chains came from one sample sequenced in a study of blood T cells in healthy people across ages. Together with a sample-barcoded 5' primer, a J-beta primer mix was included in a second PCR lasting about 6 to 11 cycles. From the 5' RACE reads, TCRdb called clonotypes with MiXCR, one entry per CDR3 protein. The table lists hundreds of thousands of distinct CDR3 sequences, under 65% of them singletons, with 30% to 45% in the top ten. The sample was blood. These receptors all come from a man in his fifties or sixties in good health.

V usage is TRBV2 and J usage is TRBJ2-1; TRBD1 matches 10 bases. The germline V gene encodes CDR1 SNHLY and CDR2 FYNNEI. With V trimmed by 10 bases and J by 4 bases, 7 bases remained unmatched. The CDR3 covers 14 residues. This chain's CDR3 is CATARQGAYNEQFF. The DNA for the CDR3 is TGTGCCACTGCCCGACAGGGGGCTTACAATGAGCAGTTCTTC.

This chain joins TRBV7-2 and TRBJ2-1; possibly TRBD1 for D (6 bases). There are 17 residues in the CDR3. Germline V gives CDR1 SGHTA, CDR2 FQGNSA. V gave up 2 bases and J gave up 0 bases, with 14 bases separating them. CDR3 nucleotides: TGTGCCAGCAGCTTAAATGGGGGCCCTAGCTCCTACAATGAGCAGTTCTTC. Amino acid sequence: CASSLNGGPSSYNEQFF.

V gene TRBV27 combines with J gene TRBJ2-5, with TRBD2 as a possible D gene (6 bases). The V end lost 6 bases, the J end lost 2 bases, and 16 bases lay between the germline ends. CDR3 length: 15 amino acids. CDR1 MNHEY and CDR2 SMNVEV come from the germline V gene (reference sequence). The chain's CDR3 is CASSRTGLEQETQYF. The DNA of the CDR3 is TGTGCCAGCAGCCGGACGGGACTCGAACAAGAGACCCAGTACTTC.

The chain couples TRBV28 to TRBJ2-1; D uncertain. The V gene's germline CDR1 is MDHEN and CDR2 SYDVKM. V lost 2 bases and J 7 bases, leaving 18 bases between the germline ends. The CDR3 has 16 amino acids. The CDR3 protein is CASSLHPSKAINEQFF. The CDR3 DNA is TGTGCCAGCAGTTTACACCCCTCCAAGGCGATTAATGAGCAGTTCTTC.

The chain is built from TRBV6-2 or TRBV6-3 and TRBJ2-3; 7 bases match TRBD2. V shed 6 bases, J shed 5 bases, and the junction held 14 bases outside the gene matches. CDR3 size: 16 residues. Per germline, CDR1 MNHEY and CDR2 SVGEGT. The CDR3 nucleotides read TGTGCCAGCAGGGGAGTATGGCGGGGGACCATAGATACGCAGTATTTT. It encodes CASRGVWRGTIDTQYF.

The chain recombines TRBV19 with TRBJ2-2, with a tentative D call TRBD2 (6 bases). V lost 3 bases to trimming and J lost 8 bases, with 13 bases between them. Germline values: CDR1 LNHDA, CDR2 SQIVND (reference sequence). This CDR3 has 14 amino acids. CDR3 region: CASSMGGLTGELFF. The DNA of the CDR3 is TGTGCCAGTAGTATGGGGGGTCTCACTGGGGAGCTGTTTTTT.

A note on this clonotype: This sequence may be a read error, since a much larger clone differs from it by one base. V and J are TRBV3-1 and TRBJ2-3, with D tentatively TRBD1 (6 bases). The CDR3 runs 16 residues. From germline, CDR1 is LGHDT and CDR2 YNNKEL (reference sequence). V gave up 4 bases and J gave up 4 bases, with 18 bases separating them. The CDR3 DNA is TGTGCCAGCAGCCCCACCTCGACAGGTCGGGCAGATACGCAGTATTTT. As protein: CASSPTSTGRADTQYF.

The rearrangement links TRBV2 to TRBJ1-2; D gene unclear. V lost 7 bases, J lost 5 bases, and 17 bases lay in between. CDR1 and CDR2 from the germline V gene are SNHLY and FYNNEI. The CDR3 contains 14 residues. CDR3 residues: CASTKEGGGYGYTF. For the CDR3, the DNA is TGTGCCAGCACAAAGGAAGGTGGTGGGTATGGCTACACCTTC.

The J gene is TRBJ2-7, the V gene TRBV3-1; D gene uncertain. The CDR3 has 15 residues. The germline CDR1 and CDR2 sequences are LGHDT and YNNKEL (reference sequence). Trimming removed 5 bases at V and 0 bases at J, with 14 bases between. CDR3: CASSFTQVSSYEQYF. CDR3 sequence (DNA): TGTGCCAGCAGCTTTACCCAGGTTAGCTCCTACGAGCAGTACTTC.